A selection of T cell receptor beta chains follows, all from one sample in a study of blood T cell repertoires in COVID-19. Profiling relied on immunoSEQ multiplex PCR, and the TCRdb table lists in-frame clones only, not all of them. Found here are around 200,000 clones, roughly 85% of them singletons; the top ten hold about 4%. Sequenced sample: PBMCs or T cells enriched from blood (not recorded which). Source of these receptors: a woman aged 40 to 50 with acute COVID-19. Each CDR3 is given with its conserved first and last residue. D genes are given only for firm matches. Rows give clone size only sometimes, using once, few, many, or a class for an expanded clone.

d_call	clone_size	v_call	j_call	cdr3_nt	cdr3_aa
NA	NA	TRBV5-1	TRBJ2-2	TGCGCCAGCAGCTTGATAGCAGGGTTGTACACCGGGGAGCTGTTTTTT	CASSLIAGLYTGELFF
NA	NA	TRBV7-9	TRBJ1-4	TGTGCCAGCAGTGTGGGGAGGGGAGGTAGTGAAAAACTGTTTTTT	CASSVGRGGSEKLFF
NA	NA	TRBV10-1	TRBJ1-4	TGCGCCAGCAGCCGGGGCGGCGGGGATGAAAAACTGTTTTTT	CASSRGGGDEKLFF
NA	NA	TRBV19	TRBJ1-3	TGTGCCAGTAGTATAAGATCAGGAGGAAACACCATATATTTT	CASSIRSGGNTIYF
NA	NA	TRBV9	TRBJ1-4	TGTGCCAGCACAGGGGCTACTAATGAAAAACTGTTTTTT	CASTGATNEKLFF
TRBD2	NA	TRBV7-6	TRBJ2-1	TGTGCCAGCAGCCGCGGACTAGCGGGGGCCACTTGGGGCAATGAGCAGTTCTTC	CASSRGLAGATWGNEQFF
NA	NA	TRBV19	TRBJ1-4	TGTGCCAGTAGTTACCCCTCGGGAGGCGCTAATGAAAAACTGTTTTTT	CASSYPSGGANEKLFF
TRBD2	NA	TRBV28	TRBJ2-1	TGTGCCAGCAGTTCCCCTTTAGCGGGGGTCTACAATGAGCAGTTCTTC	CASSSPLAGVYNEQFF
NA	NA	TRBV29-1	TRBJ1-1	TGCAGCGTTGCTACAGCAACCGAAGCTTTCTTT	CSVATATEAFF
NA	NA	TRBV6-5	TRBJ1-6	TGTGCCAGCACCGCCCTCCGGGAGGGAGGTTCACCCCTCCACTTT	CASTALREGGSPLHF
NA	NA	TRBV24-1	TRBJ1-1	TGTGCCACCAGGCTGGGGGGTCAGGAAGCTTTCTTT	CATRLGGQEAFF
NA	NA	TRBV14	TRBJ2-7	TGTGCCAGCAGCCAAGGAGCTGGGGCTAGGTACGAGCAGTACTTC	CASSQGAGARYEQYF
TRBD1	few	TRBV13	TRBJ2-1	TGTGCCAGCAGTCCCGGACAGGTTGGCGACAATGAGCAGTTCTTC	CASSPGQVGDNEQFF
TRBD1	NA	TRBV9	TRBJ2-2	TGTGCCAGCAGCGTGGGACAGGCGGACACCGGGGAGCTGTTTTTT	CASSVGQADTGELFF
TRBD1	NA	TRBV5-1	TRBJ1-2	TGCGCCAGCAGCACCGGACAGGGGAGTTCCTATGGCTACACCTTC	CASSTGQGSSYGYTF
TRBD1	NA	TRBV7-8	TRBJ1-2	TGTGCCAGCAGCCCCGGGACAGGGGTTTTCTATGGCTACACCTTC	CASSPGTGVFYGYTF